Below are 21 T cell receptor beta chains sequenced from a single sample in a study of early T cells in non-severe SARS-CoV-2 infection. TCRdb reanalysed the 5' RACE reads using MiXCR and keeps one entry per CDR3 protein. The profile shows fewer than 100,000 distinct CDR3 sequences, around 11% of them singletons. The sample taken for sequencing was whole blood. Every receptor here comes from an adult who was a healthcare worker with PCR-confirmed SARS-CoV-2 infection or an uninfected control (not recorded which).

The sample holds many counts of this clonotype. The chain has TRBV7-2 and TRBJ1-2; the D is unclear. Trimming cost V 4 bases and J 1 base, with 7 bases left between them. Germline CDR1 SGHTA, CDR2 FQGNSA. CDR3 length equals 13 residues. The CDR3 DNA follows: TGTGCCAGCAGCTATATTTTTAACTATGGCTACACCTTC. Translating gives CASSYIFNYGYTF.

This clonotype was detected many times. The chain recombines TRBV10-3 with TRBJ2-6; D gene uncertain. V was shortened by 6 bases and J by 0 bases, with 6 bases between the two germline ends. Germline CDR1 is ENHRY and CDR2 is SYGVKD. This CDR3 is 14 amino acids long. In DNA form, the CDR3 reads TGTGCCATCAGAGGCAGCTCTGGGGCCAACGTCCTGACTTTC. Translation gives CAIRGSSGANVLTF.

This clonotype has a count of ten or more. The V call is TRBV7-8, the J call TRBJ2-4; D is perhaps TRBD1 or TRBD2 (5 bases each). V lost 2 bases, J lost 0 bases, and 11 bases lay in between. Germline V gene sequence: CDR1 SGHVS, CDR2 FQNEAQ. This CDR3 region has 16 residues. The CDR3 DNA sequence: TGTGCCAGCAGCTTAAGGGACCCGATAGCCAAAAACATTCAGTACTTC. As protein: CASSLRDPIAKNIQYF.

This clonotype was found many times. The chain couples TRBV19 to TRBJ1-4; D is undetermined. Germline CDR1 is LNHDA and CDR2 is SQIVND (reference sequence). V shed 4 bases and J shed 4 bases, with 10 bases lying between them. This CDR3 spans 14 amino acids. The CDR3 DNA reads TGTGCCAGTAGTAGCCAGCGGAGTAATGAAAAACTGTTTTTT. Translation: CASSSQRSNEKLFF.

This clonotype appeared a few times. V usage is TRBV6-5 and J usage is TRBJ1-4; 7 nucleotides line up with TRBD1. Germline CDR1 is MNHEY and CDR2 is SVGAGI. The V segment lost 6 bases and the J segment 0 bases; nucleotides outside the gene matches: 13. The CDR3 consists of 18 residues. The CDR3 protein is CASRRIRTGPPTNEKLFF. The CDR3 region has the DNA TGTGCCAGCAGGAGGATAAGGACAGGCCCCCCAACTAATGAAAAACTGTTTTTT.

Of note for this clonotype: A much larger clone lies a single base off, so this may be a read error. V gene TRBV29-1 combines with J gene TRBJ2-3; 7 bases align to TRBD2. CDR3 length: 13 amino acids. CDR1 and CDR2 (germline): SQVTM, ANQGSEA. DNA for the CDR3: TGCAGCGCCGGGGGGATTAGCACAGATACGCTGTATTTT. Amino acid sequence: CSAGGISTDTLYF.

This clonotype was observed a few times. The chain is built from TRBV7-2 and TRBJ1-2, with a tentative D call TRBD1 (6 bases). V shed 3 bases and J shed 5 bases, with 10 bases lying between them. Looked up from germline, CDR1 is SGHTA and CDR2 is FQGNSA. The CDR3 extends over 13 amino acids. CDR3 DNA sequence: TGTGCCAGCAGCTTCGACAGGAGTTATGGCTACACCTTC. Translation gives CASSFDRSYGYTF.

The chain joins TRBV5-4 to TRBJ2-4; 10 bases are shared with TRBD2. The junction had 3 bases not matched to a gene; V was cut back by 1 base and J by 2 bases. Germline V CDR1 and CDR2: SGHNT, YYREEE (reference sequence). The CDR3 loop spans 16 amino acids. CDR3 region: CASSLLAGDSKNIQYF. In DNA, the CDR3 is TGTGCCAGCAGCTTGCTAGCGGGGGATTCCAAAAACATTCAGTACTTC.

This clonotype was recorded at least ten times. The V gene is TRBV9, the J gene TRBJ2-3, with 7 bases lining up with TRBD2. This CDR3 is built from 16 residues. After removal of 3 bases from V and 0 bases from J, the junction contained 7 bases not matched to a gene. Germline CDR1 SGDLS, CDR2 YYNGEE. The CDR3 DNA follows: TGTGCCAGCAGCGGGAATAGCGGGTCTAGCACAGATACGCAGTATTTT. This translates into CASSGNSGSSTDTQYF.

This clonotype was detected ten times or more. V gene TRBV20-1 combines with J gene TRBJ1-2; D is uncertain. Germline CDR1 DFQATT, CDR2 SNEGSKA (reference sequence). The germline V and J ends were trimmed by 6 bases and 5 bases, with 13 bases remaining between them. This CDR3 region has 12 residues. Here the CDR3 reads CSAKYEFYGYTF. As DNA, the CDR3 is TGCAGTGCAAAGTACGAGTTTTATGGCTACACCTTC.

The chain employs TRBV19 and TRBJ1-5; 8 bases align to TRBD1. Germline loops: CDR1 LNHDA, CDR2 SQIVND (reference sequence). CDR3 length equals 15 residues. V shed 4 bases, J shed 1 base, and the junction held 3 bases outside the gene matches. This chain's CDR3 is CASSTGGGSNQPQHF. The CDR3 region has the DNA TGTGCCAGTAGTACAGGGGGCGGAAGCAATCAGCCCCAGCATTTT.

V and J are TRBV19 and TRBJ1-5; the match to TRBD1 covers 7 bases. CDR1 and CDR2 from the germline V gene are LNHDA and SQIVND (reference sequence). J was trimmed by 2 bases and V by 4 bases; bases with no gene match: 11. This CDR3 comprises 17 residues. This chain's CDR3 is CASSKGGRAYRNQPQHF. CDR3 sequence (DNA): TGTGCCAGTAGTAAAGGGGGCAGGGCCTACCGCAATCAGCCCCAGCATTTT.

In this sample, this clonotype turned up many times. The J gene is TRBJ2-7, the V gene TRBV27; D call uncertain. Germline CDR1 is MNHEY and CDR2 is SMNVEV (reference sequence). V lost 3 bases and J lost 1, with 10 bases in between. This CDR3 is 14 amino acids long. This chain's CDR3 is CASSLALGSYEQYF. Here the CDR3 DNA reads TGTGCCAGCAGTTTGGCCCTAGGGTCCTACGAGCAGTACTTC.

CDR3 coding DNA: TGTGCCAGCAGCTTTATGGGACAGGGGGCGCCTCAGCCCCAGCATTTT. Translation: CASSFMGQGAPQPQHF. The chain uses TRBV5-4 and TRBJ1-5; 12 nucleotides align to TRBD1. This CDR3 has 16 residues. Unmatched junction bases numbered 6, after V lost 2 bases and J lost 6 bases. Germline V gives CDR1 SGHNT, CDR2 YYREEE (reference sequence).

In its sample, this clonotype was seen many times. The chain has TRBV15 and TRBJ2-7; D is possibly TRBD1 (7 bases). Trimming stripped 1 base from V and 3 bases from J, with 13 bases between. Germline values: CDR1 LNHNV, CDR2 YYDKDF (reference sequence). CDR3 length: 15 residues. This chain's CDR3 is CATSRGGDSVYEQYF. CDR3 DNA: TGTGCCACCAGCAGAGGGGGGGACAGTGTCTACGAGCAGTACTTC. Variable domain in full (rest from reference TRBV15 and TRBJ2-7): DAMVIQNPRYQVTQFGKPVTLSCSQTLNHNVMYWYQQKSSQAPKLLFHYYDKDFNNEADTPDNFQSRRPNTSFCFLDIRSPGLGDTAMYLCATSRGGDSVYEQYFGPGTRLTVT.

There are many counts of this clonotype. The gene calls are TRBV6-2 or TRBV6-3 and TRBJ2-3, with D possibly being TRBD1 or TRBD2 (6 bases each). The CDR3 spans 15 residues. Germline CDR1 reads MNHEY; CDR2 reads SVGEGT. The germline V and J ends were trimmed by 5 bases and 9 bases, with 21 bases remaining between them. CDR3 sequence (DNA): TGTGCCAGCAGTCCCCTCCAAGGGGGGAAGGACACGCAGTATTTT. This codes for CASSPLQGGKDTQYF.

The chain is built from TRBV6-1 and TRBJ1-5; no clear D. This CDR3 region has 15 residues. Germline loops: CDR1 MNHNS, CDR2 SASEGT. Trimming shortened V by 2 bases and J by 0 bases, and 8 bases separated the two germline ends. CDR3 DNA: TGTGCCAGCAGTGAACAAGGTCATAGCAATCAGCCCCAGCATTTT. Translation gives CASSEQGHSNQPQHF.

This clonotype was observed many times. The V and J genes are TRBV12-2 and TRBJ1-2; the D segment call TRBD1 is taken from the table without a DNA check. TRBV12-2 is labeled a pseudogene. This CDR3 has 15 amino acids. In DNA, the CDR3 is TGTGCAAGTCGCTTACCCCGTAAGGGGCCCTATGGCTACACCTTC. The encoded protein is CASRLPRKGPYGYTF.

This sequence joins TRBV5-1 and TRBJ1-6, with D unclear. The CDR3 totals 14 residues. The V gene's germline CDR1 is SGHRS and CDR2 YFSETQ. V lost 0 bases and J lost 7, with 8 bases in between. The CDR3 bases are TGCGCCAGCAGCTTGGTACAGTCCAATTCACCCCTCCACTTT. Translated: CASSLVQSNSPLHF.

This clonotype is labeled medium-sized. This chain uses TRBV6-5 with TRBJ2-3, with 9 nucleotides matching TRBD2. This CDR3 comprises 14 residues. Germline V CDR1 and CDR2: MNHEY, SVGAGI. Germline trimming cut 8 bases from V and 4 bases from J; bases unmatched to any gene: 7. CDR3 sequence reads: CASRASGAADTQYF. The DNA for the CDR3 is TGTGCCAGCCGAGCTAGCGGGGCAGCAGATACGCAGTATTTT.

This clonotype was counted at least ten times. The J gene is TRBJ2-7, the V gene TRBV27, with D hard to call. From germline, CDR1 is MNHEY and CDR2 SMNVEV (reference sequence). This CDR3 is built from 11 residues. Trimming shortened V by 7 bases and J by 3 bases, and 7 bases separated the two germline ends. CDR3 bases: TGTGCCAGCATGACCGGCTACGAGCAGTACTTC. Protein product: CASMTGYEQYF.